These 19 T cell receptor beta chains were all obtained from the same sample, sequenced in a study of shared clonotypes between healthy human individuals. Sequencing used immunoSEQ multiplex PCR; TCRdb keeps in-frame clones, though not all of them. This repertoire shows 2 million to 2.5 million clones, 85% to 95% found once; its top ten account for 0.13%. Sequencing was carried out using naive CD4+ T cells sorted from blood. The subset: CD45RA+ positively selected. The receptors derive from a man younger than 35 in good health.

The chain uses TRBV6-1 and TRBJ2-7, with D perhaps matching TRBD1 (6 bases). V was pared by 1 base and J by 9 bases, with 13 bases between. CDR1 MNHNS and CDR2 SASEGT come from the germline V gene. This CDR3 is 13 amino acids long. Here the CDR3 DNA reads TGTGCCAGCAGTGAAGTCGTTGGGACAAGGCAGTACTTC. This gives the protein CASSEVVGTRQYF.

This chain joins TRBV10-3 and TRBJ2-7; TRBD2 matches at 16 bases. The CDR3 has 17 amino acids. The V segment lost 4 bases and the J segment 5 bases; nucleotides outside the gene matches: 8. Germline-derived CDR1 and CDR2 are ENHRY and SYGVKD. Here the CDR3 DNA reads TGTGCCATCAGTGTCTCGGGACTAGCGGGGGGGCACAACGAGCAGTACTTC. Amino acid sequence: CAISVSGLAGGHNEQYF.

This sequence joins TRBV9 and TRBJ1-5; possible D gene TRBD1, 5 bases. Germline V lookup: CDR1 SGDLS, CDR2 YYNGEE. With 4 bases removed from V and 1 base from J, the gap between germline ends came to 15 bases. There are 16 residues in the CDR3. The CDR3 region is CASSPGGRESNQPQHF. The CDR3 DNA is TGTGCCAGCAGCCCAGGCGGCAGGGAGAGCAATCAGCCCCAGCATTTT.

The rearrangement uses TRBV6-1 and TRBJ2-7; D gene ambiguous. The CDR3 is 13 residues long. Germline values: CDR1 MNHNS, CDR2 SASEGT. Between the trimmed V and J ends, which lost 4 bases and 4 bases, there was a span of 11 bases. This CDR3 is CASSVASEYEQYF. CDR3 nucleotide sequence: TGTGCCAGCAGTGTAGCATCCGAATACGAGCAGTACTTC.

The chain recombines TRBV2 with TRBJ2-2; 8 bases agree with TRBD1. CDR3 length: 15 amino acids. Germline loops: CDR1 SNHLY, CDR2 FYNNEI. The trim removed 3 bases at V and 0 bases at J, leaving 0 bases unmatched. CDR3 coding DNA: TGTGCCAGCAGTGACAGGGGGCCGAACACCGGGGAGCTGTTTTTT. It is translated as CASSDRGPNTGELFF. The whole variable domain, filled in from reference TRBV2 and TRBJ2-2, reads EPEVTQTPSHQVTQMGQEVILRCVPISNHLYFYWYRQILGQKVEFLVSFYNNEISEKSEIFDDQFSVERPDGSNFTLKIRSTKLEDSAMYFCASSDRGPNTGELFFGEGSRLTVL.

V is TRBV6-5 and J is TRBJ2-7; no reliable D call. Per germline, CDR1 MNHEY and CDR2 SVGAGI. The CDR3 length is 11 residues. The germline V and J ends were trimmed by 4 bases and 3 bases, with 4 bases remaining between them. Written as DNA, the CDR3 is TGTGCCAGCAGTTTCCACTACGAGCAGTACTTC. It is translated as CASSFHYEQYF.

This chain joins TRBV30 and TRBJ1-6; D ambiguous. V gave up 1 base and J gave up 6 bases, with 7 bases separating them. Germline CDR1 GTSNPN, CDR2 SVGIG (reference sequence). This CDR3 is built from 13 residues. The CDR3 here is CAWSGAFNSPLHF. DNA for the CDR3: TGTGCCTGGAGTGGGGCCTTTAATTCACCCCTCCACTTT.

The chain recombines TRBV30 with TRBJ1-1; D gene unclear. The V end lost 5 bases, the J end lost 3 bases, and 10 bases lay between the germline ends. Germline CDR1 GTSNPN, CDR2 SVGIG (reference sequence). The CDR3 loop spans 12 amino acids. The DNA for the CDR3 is TGTGCCTGGGCCGAAACCGACACTGAAGCTTTCTTT. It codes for CAWAETDTEAFF.

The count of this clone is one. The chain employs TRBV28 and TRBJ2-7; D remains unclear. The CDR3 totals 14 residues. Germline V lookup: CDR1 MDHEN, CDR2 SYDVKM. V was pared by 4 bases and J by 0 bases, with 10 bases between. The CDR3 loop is CASSSVQPSYEQYF. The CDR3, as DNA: TGTGCCAGCAGTTCGGTACAGCCCTCCTACGAGCAGTACTTC.

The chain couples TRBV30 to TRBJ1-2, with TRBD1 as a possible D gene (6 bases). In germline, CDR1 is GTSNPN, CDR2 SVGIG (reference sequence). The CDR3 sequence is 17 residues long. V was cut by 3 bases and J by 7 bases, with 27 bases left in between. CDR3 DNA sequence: TGTGCCTGGAGGGACCCCAGGGGATCCCTGGCGGTATCTGGCTACACCTTC. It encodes CAWRDPRGSLAVSGYTF.

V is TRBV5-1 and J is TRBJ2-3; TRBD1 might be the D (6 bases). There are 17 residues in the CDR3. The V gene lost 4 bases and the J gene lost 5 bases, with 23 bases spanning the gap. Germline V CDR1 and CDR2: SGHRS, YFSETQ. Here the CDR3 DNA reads TGCGCCAGCAGCGAACGGGACATCTGGAGACCACAAGATACGCAGTATTTT. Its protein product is CASSERDIWRPQDTQYF.

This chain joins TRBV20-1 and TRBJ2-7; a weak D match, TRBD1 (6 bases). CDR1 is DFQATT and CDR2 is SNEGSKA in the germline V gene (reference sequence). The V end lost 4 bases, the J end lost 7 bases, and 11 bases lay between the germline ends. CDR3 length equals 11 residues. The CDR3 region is CSATGVWEQYF. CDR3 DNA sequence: TGCAGTGCTACAGGGGTATGGGAGCAGTACTTC.

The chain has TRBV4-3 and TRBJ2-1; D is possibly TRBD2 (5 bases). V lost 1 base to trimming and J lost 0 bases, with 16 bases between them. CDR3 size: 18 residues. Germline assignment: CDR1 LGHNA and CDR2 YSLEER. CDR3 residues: CASSQVATLASSYNEQFF. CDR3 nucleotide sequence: TGCGCCAGCAGCCAAGTTGCCACCCTAGCCAGCTCCTACAATGAGCAGTTCTTC.

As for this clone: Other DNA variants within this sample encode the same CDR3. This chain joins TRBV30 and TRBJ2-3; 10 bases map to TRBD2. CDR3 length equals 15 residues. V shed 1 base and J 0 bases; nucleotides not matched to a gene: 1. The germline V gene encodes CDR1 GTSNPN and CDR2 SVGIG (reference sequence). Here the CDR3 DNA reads TGTGCCTGGAGTGGGACTAGCGGAAGCACAGATACGCAGTATTTT. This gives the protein CAWSGTSGSTDTQYF.

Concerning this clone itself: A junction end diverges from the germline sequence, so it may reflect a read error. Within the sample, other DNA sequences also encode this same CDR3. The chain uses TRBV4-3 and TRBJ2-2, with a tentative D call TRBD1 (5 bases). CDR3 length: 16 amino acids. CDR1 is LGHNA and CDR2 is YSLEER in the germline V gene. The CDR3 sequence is CASSQGGLLNTGELFF. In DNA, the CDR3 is TGCGCCAGCAGCCAAGGGGGCTTACTGAACACCGGAGAGCTGTTTTTT.

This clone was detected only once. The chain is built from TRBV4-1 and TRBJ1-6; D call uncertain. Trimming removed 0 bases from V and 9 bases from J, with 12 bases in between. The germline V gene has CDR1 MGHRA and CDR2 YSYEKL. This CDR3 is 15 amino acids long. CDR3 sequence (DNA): TGCGCCAGCAGCCAAGAAGCGGGGTTCGGTTCACCCCTCCACTTT. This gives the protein CASSQEAGFGSPLHF.

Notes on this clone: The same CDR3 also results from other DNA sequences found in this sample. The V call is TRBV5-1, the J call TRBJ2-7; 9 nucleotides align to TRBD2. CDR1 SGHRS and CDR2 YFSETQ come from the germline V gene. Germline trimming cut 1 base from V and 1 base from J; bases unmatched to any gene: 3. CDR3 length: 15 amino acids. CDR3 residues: CASSLTTSGSYEQYF. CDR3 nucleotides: TGCGCCAGCAGCTTGACAACTAGCGGGTCCTACGAGCAGTACTTC.

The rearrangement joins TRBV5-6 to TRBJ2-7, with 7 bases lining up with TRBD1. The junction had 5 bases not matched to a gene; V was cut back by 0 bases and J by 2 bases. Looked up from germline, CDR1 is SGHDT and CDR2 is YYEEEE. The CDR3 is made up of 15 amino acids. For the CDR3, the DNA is TGTGCCAGCAGCTTGGTGGCAGGGGGTGCCTACGAGCAGTACTTC. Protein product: CASSLVAGGAYEQYF.

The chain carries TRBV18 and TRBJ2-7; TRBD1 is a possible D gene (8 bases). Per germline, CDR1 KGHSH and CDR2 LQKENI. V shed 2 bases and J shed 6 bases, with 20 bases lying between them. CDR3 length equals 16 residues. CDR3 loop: CASSPAQGGRGREQYF. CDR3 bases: TGTGCCAGCTCACCAGCACAGGGGGGGAGAGGGCGCGAGCAGTACTTC.